This TCR beta chain was identified during a study of blood T cell repertoires in COVID-19. There are 13 residues in the CDR3. Germline values: CDR1 LGHNA, CDR2 YSLEER. Deletions cut 3 bases from V and 9 bases from J, with 12 bases between. The assay was immunoSEQ multiplex PCR, and TCRdb's table has in-frame clones only and misses some. Of roughly 350,000 clones in the sample, around 90% are singletons; the top ten hold roughly 20%. Symptom resolution, clearance, or two negative PCRs marked the recovered donors of Cohort 3. V and J are TRBV4-3 and TRBJ2-1; no firm D call. The sequenced sample was PBMCs or T cells enriched from blood (not recorded which). This sequence originates from a woman in her twenties or thirties who had recovered from COVID-19. CDR3 sequence: CASSQTSVLEQFF. In DNA form, the CDR3 reads TGCGCCAGCAGCCAGACGAGCGTCCTTGAGCAGTTCTTC.